This paragraph reports one TCR beta chain. Antigen specificity is unknown. Germline CDR1 is LNHDA and CDR2 is SQIVND (reference sequence). Trimming took 7 bases from V and 6 from J; bases not matched to a gene: 5. This CDR3 region has 14 residues. The method was immunoSEQ multiplex PCR; TCRdb's version includes in-frame clones alone and lacks a portion of them. The sample carries about 150,000 clones, roughly nine tenths recorded once. The data derive from a study of T cell responses to AZD1222 COVID-19 vaccine. Study-level results: Most donors were white British, females outnumbered males, and clonal diversity was possibly underestimated. Of the AZD1222 recipients, only 5 or 6 were seropositive at baseline.

This sequence joins TRBV19 and TRBJ1-6; 8 nucleotides agree with TRBD1. The receptor was isolated from an adult in good health. The sequencing used peripheral blood, collected on day 0 of AZD1222 vaccination. The CDR3 DNA reads TGTGCCAGTACCACACAGGGGGTTAATTCACCCCTCCACTTT. Encoded protein: CASTTQGVNSPLHF.